This T cell receptor beta chain is drawn from a study of blood T cells in healthy people across ages. At the level of the study: In model experiments, template switching was able to capture about one barcoded beta molecule for every two T cells that were present. General study results and limits: Researchers judged that diversity estimates from one million T cells fell short of true values.

The V gene's germline CDR1 is SEHNR and CDR2 FQNEAQ (reference sequence). The CDR3 length is 15 residues. J lost 2 bases, V lost 10 bases, and 11 bases had no gene match. Using a J-beta primer mix together with a sample-barcoded 5' primer, a second PCR was run for roughly 6 to 12 cycles. TCRdb recomputed calls from the 5' RACE reads with MiXCR, one row per CDR3 protein. The table records 1.5 million to 2 million distinct CDR3 sequences, around 50% of them present only once. Regarding this clonotype: What it recognizes is unknown.

This TCR was recovered from a woman aged 40 to 55 in good health. The rearrangement joins TRBV7-9 to TRBJ2-1, with 7 positions matching TRBD2. The material sequenced was blood. DNA for the CDR3: TGTGCCATCCAGCCGGGCGGGGGTCCCTACAATGAGCAGTTCTTC. Its protein is CAIQPGGGPYNEQFF.